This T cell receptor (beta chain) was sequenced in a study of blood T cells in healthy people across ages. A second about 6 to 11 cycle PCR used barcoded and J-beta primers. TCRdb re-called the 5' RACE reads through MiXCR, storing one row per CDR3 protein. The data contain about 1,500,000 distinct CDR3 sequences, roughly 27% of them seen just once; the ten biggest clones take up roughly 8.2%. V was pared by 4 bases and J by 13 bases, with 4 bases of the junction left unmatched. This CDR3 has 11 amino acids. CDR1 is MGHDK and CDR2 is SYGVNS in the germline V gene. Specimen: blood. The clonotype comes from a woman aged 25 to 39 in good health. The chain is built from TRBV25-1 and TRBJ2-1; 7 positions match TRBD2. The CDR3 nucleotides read TGTGCCAGCAGTGGGGGGACTACCCAGTTCTTC. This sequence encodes CASSGGTTQFF.